This TCR beta chain was identified during a study of blood T cells in healthy people across ages. Whole-study findings and limits: Measured against age, TCR beta diversity per million T cells decreased in a roughly linear manner.

This clonotype came up many times. The antigen is unknown. It was with a sample-barcoded 5' primer and a J-beta primer mix that a second PCR of roughly 6 to 12 cycles was run. All samples yielded 2.5 million or more CDR3-containing paired-end reads. TCRdb reanalysed the 5' RACE reads using MiXCR and keeps one entry per CDR3 protein. The sample yields about 670,000 distinct CDR3 sequences, around two fifths seen once. J lost 2 bases, V lost 0 bases, and 17 bases had no gene match. Germline assignment: CDR1 DFQATT and CDR2 SNEGSKA (reference sequence). This CDR3 spans 19 amino acids. This TCR derives from an elderly man in good health. Sequences were obtained from blood. This chain connects TRBV20-1 to TRBJ2-3; 7 bases align to TRBD1. The CDR3 is CSARDARTGTDFFTDTQYF. CDR3 nucleotide sequence: TGCAGTGCTAGAGATGCCCGGACCGGGACAGACTTTTTCACAGATACGCAGTATTTT.